Below, 32 T cell receptor beta chains from the same sample are listed, as sequenced in a study of blood T cell repertoires in COVID-19. Some clones are missing from TCRdb's copy, which holds only in-frame ones; the method was immunoSEQ multiplex PCR. This sample yields roughly 150,000 clones, of which roughly nine tenths are seen a single time; more than 2% belongs to the top ten. The sequencing sample was made of peripheral blood. Receptor source: a woman in her 70s with acute or convalescent COVID-19.

The chain joins TRBV5-1 to TRBJ2-5; unclear D gene. Trimming removed 7 bases from V and 4 bases from J, with 14 bases in between. The germline gives CDR1 SGHRS, CDR2 YFSETQ. CDR3 length: 13 residues. The CDR3 reads CASSGFSSETQYF. The CDR3 DNA reads TGCGCCAGCTCCGGTTTCTCGTCAGAGACCCAGTACTTC.

J is TRBJ2-1 and V is TRBV19; 7 nucleotides line up with TRBD1. The length of the CDR3 is 21 residues. V trimming: 6 bases; J trimming: 0 bases; junction bases outside the gene matches: 23. Germline V lookup: CDR1 LNHDA, CDR2 SQIVND (reference sequence). The CDR3 loop reads CASSTTGTANLGPSSYNEQFF. CDR3 DNA sequence: TGTGCCAGTAGCACAACCGGGACAGCGAATCTAGGCCCCAGCTCCTACAATGAGCAGTTCTTC.

The chain combines TRBV4-3 with TRBJ1-1; TRBD1 agrees at 8 bases. Germline V lookup: CDR1 LGHNA, CDR2 YSLEER. Trimming removed 1 base from V and 7 bases from J; junction bases left unmatched: 5. The CDR3 extends over 14 amino acids. The DNA of the CDR3 is TGCGCCAGCAGCCAAGGGACAGGGTATGGTGAAGCTTTCTTT. This encodes CASSQGTGYGEAFF.

The count of this clone is one. The J gene is TRBJ2-5, the V gene TRBV5-6; D is uncertain. CDR1 SGHDT and CDR2 YYEEEE come from the germline V gene. The CDR3 loop spans 14 amino acids. Trimming removed 2 bases at V and 5 bases at J, with 13 bases between. CDR3 coding DNA: TGTGCCAGCAGCTTCGCCCCCACCCGGGAGACCCAGTACTTC. The encoded protein is CASSFAPTRETQYF. The variable domain in full, with the rest retrieved from reference TRBV5-6 and TRBJ2-5, is DAGVTQSPTHLIKTRGQQVTLRCSPKSGHDTVSWYQQALGQGPQFIFQYYEEEERQRGNFPDRFSGHQFPNYSSELNVNALLLGDSALYLCASSFAPTRETQYFGPGTRLLVL.

J is TRBJ2-1 and V is TRBV4-1; D is uncertain. The ends were cut back, 4 bases at V and 0 bases at J, with 19 bases in the middle. This CDR3 region has 18 residues. The V gene's germline CDR1 is MGHRA and CDR2 YSYEKL. The CDR3 protein is CASSLQLRSRSSYNEQFF. The CDR3 DNA reads as TGCGCCAGCAGCCTCCAACTACGGTCACGGAGCTCCTACAATGAGCAGTTCTTC.

The rearrangement links TRBV2 to TRBJ1-5; D may be TRBD1 (5 bases). The CDR3 runs 14 residues. Germline assignment: CDR1 SNHLY and CDR2 FYNNEI. V dropped 6 bases and J dropped 1 base, with 10 bases sitting between them. CDR3 sequence (DNA): TGTGCCAGCAGAGTCCAGGGAAGCAATCAGCCCCAGCATTTT. Encoded protein: CASRVQGSNQPQHF.

V gene TRBV2 combines with J gene TRBJ1-2; 7 bases align to TRBD1. Germline V gene lookup returns CDR1 SNHLY and CDR2 FYNNEI. Unmatched junction bases numbered 12, after V lost 6 bases and J lost 8 bases. The CDR3 length is 14 residues. For the CDR3, the DNA is TGTGCCAGCAGCCTTACAGGGGACTTTGGCGGCTACACCTTC. This codes for CASSLTGDFGGYTF.

The gene calls are TRBV5-6 and TRBJ2-5, with 7 bases fitting TRBD2. V dropped 3 bases and J dropped 0; count of bases not matched to a gene: 8. The CDR3 sequence is 16 residues long. CDR1 SGHDT and CDR2 YYEEEE come from the germline V gene. The CDR3, as DNA: TGTGCCAGCAGCTGGAATAGCGGGCCCCACCAAGAGACCCAGTACTTC. The encoded protein is CASSWNSGPHQETQYF.

The rearrangement links TRBV4-3 to TRBJ2-3, with TRBD2 identical over 12 bases. Germline lookup yields CDR1 LGHNA and CDR2 YSLEER. The length of the CDR3 is 17 residues. V trimming: 0 bases; J trimming: 5 bases; junction bases outside the gene matches: 6. The CDR3 DNA reads TGCGCCAGCAGCCAAGATTCGACTAGCGGGGGTATAGATACGCAGTATTTT. Its protein product is CASSQDSTSGGIDTQYF.

The chain joins TRBV7-9 to TRBJ2-2, with D perhaps matching TRBD1 (5 bases). V was pared by 6 bases and J by 4 bases, with 18 bases between. The germline V gene encodes CDR1 SEHNR and CDR2 FQNEAQ (reference sequence). The CDR3 length is 16 residues. The CDR3 spells CASRRSAPGRTGELFF. In DNA form, the CDR3 reads TGTGCCAGCAGACGATCCGCGCCAGGGCGCACCGGGGAGCTGTTTTTT.

The V call is TRBV6-5, the J call TRBJ1-1; D gene unclear. The germline gives CDR1 MNHEY, CDR2 SVGAGI. This CDR3 contains 16 residues. V was clipped by 4 bases and J by 5 bases, with 20 bases between them. CDR3 in DNA: TGTGCCAGCAGTTCACCCGCACGGACTGGCAGGACTGAAGCTTTCTTT. Encoded protein: CASSSPARTGRTEAFF.

The V gene is TRBV18, the J gene TRBJ1-2; 11 nucleotides align to TRBD1. There are 15 residues in the CDR3. Looked up from germline, CDR1 is KGHSH and CDR2 is LQKENI. The junction had 5 bases not matched to a gene; V was cut back by 4 bases and J by 4 bases. The DNA for the CDR3 is TGTGCCAGCTCACTGGGACAGGGGGTCCCCTATGGCTACACCTTC. Its protein product is CASSLGQGVPYGYTF.

The chain is built from TRBV5-8 and TRBJ1-4; TRBD1 matches at 8 bases. The germline V gene has CDR1 SGHTS and CDR2 YDEGEE. After removal of 4 bases from V and 8 bases from J, the junction contained 10 bases not matched to a gene. The CDR3 is made up of 15 amino acids. Here the CDR3 reads CASSPRTGKQEKLFF. CDR3 nucleotides: TGTGCCAGCAGCCCCCGGACAGGGAAACAAGAAAAACTGTTTTTT.

The chain uses TRBV28 and TRBJ1-5; 7 bases map to TRBD1. V trimming: 2 bases; J trimming: 0 bases; junction bases outside the gene matches: 7. The germline V gene has CDR1 MDHEN and CDR2 SYDVKM. The CDR3 totals 17 residues. CDR3 nucleotide sequence: TGTGCCAGCAGTTTAGGGGGGACAGTCTATAGCAATCAGCCCCAGCATTTT. Protein: CASSLGGTVYSNQPQHF.

The chain is built from TRBV18 and TRBJ1-4, with a weak D call TRBD1 (5 bases). CDR3 length: 13 amino acids. Trimming stripped 3 bases from V and 12 bases from J, with 14 bases between. Looked up from germline, CDR1 is KGHSH and CDR2 is LQKENI. As DNA, the CDR3 is TGTGCCAGCTCACCGCAGGAGGGGAAGGAACTGTTTTTT. Its protein product is CASSPQEGKELFF.

The chain combines TRBV16 with TRBJ1-1, with 8 nucleotides matching TRBD1. This CDR3 contains 13 residues. Trimming removed 2 bases from V and 4 bases from J; junction bases left unmatched: 0. The germline V gene encodes CDR1 KGHSY and CDR2 FQNENV. The CDR3 sequence: CASSQDRGTEAFF. CDR3 bases: TGTGCCAGCAGCCAAGACAGGGGCACTGAAGCTTTCTTT.

The chain has TRBV2 and TRBJ1-1; D ambiguous. This CDR3 spans 11 amino acids. Trimming left V 8 bases short and J 7 bases short, with 11 bases between. The germline CDR1 and CDR2 sequences are SNHLY and FYNNEI. The CDR3 is CASLRRIEAFF. DNA of the CDR3: TGTGCCAGCCTGAGGAGGATTGAAGCTTTCTTT. Looking up the rest from reference TRBV2 and TRBJ1-1 gives the full variable domain: EPEVTQTPSHQVTQMGQEVILRCVPISNHLYFYWYRQILGQKVEFLVSFYNNEISEKSEIFDDQFSVERPDGSNFTLKIRSTKLEDSAMYFCASLRRIEAFFGQGTRLTVV.

This sequence joins TRBV9 and TRBJ2-5, with 13 nucleotides matching TRBD2. The CDR3 is made up of 16 amino acids. Trimming at V came to 0 bases and at J to 5 bases, leaving 4 bases not matched to a gene. CDR1 and CDR2 (germline): SGDLS, YYNGEE. The DNA of the CDR3 is TGTGCCAGCAGCGTAGGACTAGCGGGGGGAGGTGAGACCCAGTACTTC. Amino acid sequence: CASSVGLAGGGETQYF.

The V call is TRBV29-1, the J call TRBJ1-1; D call uncertain. CDR1 and CDR2 from the germline V gene are SQVTM and ANQGSEA. This CDR3 region has 16 residues. CDR3 sequence reads: CSSAESRVGVNTEAFF. The CDR3 DNA reads as TGCAGTTCTGCCGAATCGAGGGTCGGAGTGAACACTGAAGCTTTCTTT.

The chain recombines TRBV7-8 with TRBJ1-1; D is undetermined. V lost 2 bases and J 5 bases, leaving 9 bases between the germline ends. Germline CDR1 is SGHVS and CDR2 is FQNEAQ. The CDR3 extends over 13 amino acids. The CDR3 protein is CASSLLGRTEAFF. In nucleotides, the CDR3 is TGTGCCAGCAGCTTATTGGGGAGAACTGAAGCTTTCTTT. Filled out from reference TRBV7-8 and TRBJ1-1, the complete variable domain reads GAGVSQSPRYKVAKRGQDVALRCDPISGHVSLFWYQQALGQGPEFLTYFQNEAQLDKSGLPSDRFFAERPEGSVSTLKIQRTQQEDSAVYLCASSLLGRTEAFFGQGTRLTVV.

This rearrangement joins TRBV28 to TRBJ2-7, with D perhaps TRBD2 (5 bases). Trimming shortened V by 6 bases and J by 7 bases, and 16 bases separated the two germline ends. Looked up from germline, CDR1 is MDHEN and CDR2 is SYDVKM. The CDR3 consists of 13 residues. The CDR3 sequence is CASSSGGRREQYV. CDR3 coding DNA: TGTGCCAGCAGCTCTGGTGGCAGGAGGGAGCAGTACGTC.

This chain uses TRBV27 with TRBJ2-3; 7 bases align to TRBD1. The germline CDR1 and CDR2 sequences are MNHEY and SMNVEV (reference sequence). The CDR3 contains 16 residues. The V gene end was trimmed by 6 bases and the J gene end by 5 bases; junction bases not matched to a gene: 14. The CDR3 spells CASSYRGQGWVDTQYF. CDR3 bases: TGTGCCAGCAGCTATAGGGGGCAGGGGTGGGTAGATACGCAGTATTTT.

The J gene is TRBJ1-4, the V gene TRBV19; the match to TRBD1 covers 7 bases. Germline trimming cut 6 bases from V and 8 bases from J; bases unmatched to any gene: 6. This CDR3 has 13 residues. From germline, CDR1 is LNHDA and CDR2 SQIVND (reference sequence). CDR3 residues: CASSDRVGEKLFF. As DNA, the CDR3 is TGTGCCAGTAGCGACAGGGTGGGCGAAAAACTGTTTTTT. The full variable domain, completed using reference TRBV19 and TRBJ1-4, is DGGITQSPKYLFRKEGQNVTLSCEQNLNHDAMYWYRQDPGQGLRLIYYSQIVNDFQKGDIAEGYSVSREKKESFPLTVTSAQKNPTAFYLCASSDRVGEKLFFGSGTQLSVL.

The V gene is TRBV7-8, the J gene TRBJ1-1; TRBD1 aligns across 9 bases. This CDR3 is built from 15 residues. Germline CDR1 SGHVS, CDR2 FQNEAQ. J gave up 3 bases and V 5 bases, and 7 bases lay outside the gene matches. The CDR3 DNA reads as TGTGCCAGCAGCCCTACCGGGACAGGGTACACTGAAGCTTTCTTT. This translates into CASSPTGTGYTEAFF.

The J gene is TRBJ2-3, the V gene TRBV29-1, with 12 bases that match TRBD2. Germline assignment: CDR1 SQVTM and CDR2 ANQGSEA. CDR3 length: 15 residues. J lost 3 bases, V lost 5 bases, and 6 bases had no gene match. The DNA for the CDR3 is TGCAGCGTTCTCCGGACTAGCGGGATGACAGATACGCAGTATTTT. Translated: CSVLRTSGMTDTQYF.

V gene TRBV7-2 combines with J gene TRBJ1-6; 7 bases align to TRBD1. Germline V lookup: CDR1 SGHTA, CDR2 FQGNSA. With V trimmed by 3 bases and J by 6 bases, 2 bases remained unmatched. CDR3 length: 14 residues. CDR3 amino acids: CASSLSGGNSPLHF. In nucleotides, the CDR3 is TGTGCCAGCAGCTTGTCAGGGGGTAATTCACCCCTCCACTTT.

This chain connects TRBV7-2 to TRBJ1-3; 7 bases fit TRBD1. CDR1 SGHTA and CDR2 FQGNSA come from the germline V gene. The CDR3 has 18 amino acids. Unmatched junction bases numbered 13, after V lost 1 base and J lost 4 bases. Written as DNA, the CDR3 is TGTGCCAGCAGCTTAGAGTATTGGAGGGGGCAGAGAGGAAACACCATATATTTT. Translated, it gives CASSLEYWRGQRGNTIYF.

V is TRBV2 and J is TRBJ2-3, with D possibly matching TRBD2 (6 bases). This CDR3 comprises 12 residues. Trimming stripped 2 bases from V and 6 bases from J, with 6 bases between. Per germline, CDR1 SNHLY and CDR2 FYNNEI. Here the CDR3 DNA reads TGTGCCAGCAGTGAACGGGAGGATACGCAGTATTTT. Translating it yields CASSEREDTQYF.

This chain connects TRBV3-1 (or the pseudogene TRBV3-2) to TRBJ2-7; 7 bases match TRBD1. The CDR3 is 16 residues long. Unmatched junction bases numbered 8, after V lost 1 base and J lost 2 bases. Per the germline V gene, CDR1 is LGHDT and CDR2 is YNNKEL (reference sequence). Written as DNA, the CDR3 is TGTGCCAGCAGCCAAGCCTTCGACAGGGCCACCTACGAGCAGTACTTC. It yields the protein CASSQAFDRATYEQYF.

The chain couples TRBV4-2 to TRBJ1-5; no firm D call. The CDR3 loop spans 16 amino acids. Trimming took off 4 bases at V and 1 base at J, with 14 bases between the two ends. Germline V lookup: CDR1 LGHNA, CDR2 YNFKEQ. The CDR3 region is CASSPYTVKSNQPQHF. In DNA, the CDR3 is TGTGCCAGCAGCCCTTACACAGTAAAGAGCAATCAGCCCCAGCATTTT.

The rearrangement links TRBV5-1 to TRBJ2-2, with 7 bases lining up with TRBD2. V was clipped by 1 base and J by 1 base; unmatched bases: 4. The length of the CDR3 is 16 residues. Germline loops: CDR1 SGHRS, CDR2 YFSETQ. In DNA, the CDR3 is TGCGCCAGCAGCTTGTACGGACTAGGGAACACCGGGGAGCTGTTTTTT. This encodes CASSLYGLGNTGELFF.

This clone was seen a single time. The chain has TRBV29-1 and TRBJ1-3; D not certain. V was cut by 8 bases and J by 4 bases, with 12 bases left in between. CDR3 length equals 12 residues. The germline V gene has CDR1 SQVTM and CDR2 ANQGSEA. The CDR3 DNA sequence: TGCAGCTTTAAAGCGGAGGGAAACACCATATATTTT. Translating gives CSFKAEGNTIYF.